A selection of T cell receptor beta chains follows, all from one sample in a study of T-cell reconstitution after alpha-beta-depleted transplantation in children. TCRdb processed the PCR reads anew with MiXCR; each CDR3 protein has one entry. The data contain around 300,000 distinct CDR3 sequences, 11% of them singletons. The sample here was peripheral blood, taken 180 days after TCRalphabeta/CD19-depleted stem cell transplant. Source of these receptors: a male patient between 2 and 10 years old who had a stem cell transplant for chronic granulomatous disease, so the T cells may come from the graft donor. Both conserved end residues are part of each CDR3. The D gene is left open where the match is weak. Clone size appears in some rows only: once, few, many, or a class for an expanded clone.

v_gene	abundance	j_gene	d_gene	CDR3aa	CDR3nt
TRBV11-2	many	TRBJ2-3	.	CASSFVQGPSTDTQYF	TGTGCCAGCAGCTTCGTCCAAGGGCCTAGCACAGATACGCAGTATTTT
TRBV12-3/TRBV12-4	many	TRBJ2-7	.	CASSPRDEQYF	TGTGCCAGCAGCCCTCGGGACGAGCAGTACTTC
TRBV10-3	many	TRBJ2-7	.	CAISAGQRQYF	TGTGCCATCAGTGCGGGGCAACGGCAGTACTTC
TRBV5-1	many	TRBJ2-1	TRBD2	CASSTLAGSYNEQFF	TGCGCCAGCAGCACGCTAGCGGGCTCCTACAATGAGCAGTTCTTC
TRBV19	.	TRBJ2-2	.	CASTLGAKLAANTGELFF	TGTGCCAGTACCCTGGGGGCTAAGTTGGCCGCGAACACCGGGGAGCTGTTTTTT
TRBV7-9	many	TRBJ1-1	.	CASSLESGLITEAFF	TGTGCCAGCAGCTTAGAGTCAGGATTGATCACTGAAGCTTTCTTT
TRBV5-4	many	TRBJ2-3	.	CASSDTSTDTQYF	TGTGCCAGCAGCGATACTAGCACAGATACGCAGTATTTT
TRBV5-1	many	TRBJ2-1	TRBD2	CASSPGLAGRDNEQFF	TGCGCCAGCAGCCCGGGACTAGCGGGGAGGGACAATGAGCAGTTCTTC
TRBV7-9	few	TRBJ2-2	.	CASSFSDYERKTGELFF	TGTGCCAGCAGCTTCTCCGACTACGAGCGAAAGACCGGGGAGCTGTTTTTT
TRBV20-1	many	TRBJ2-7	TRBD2	CSAPSGSGNYEQYF	TGCAGTGCTCCTAGCGGGAGTGGTAACTACGAGCAGTACTTC
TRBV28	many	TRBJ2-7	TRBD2	CASSSQGPGTSVYEQYF	TGTGCCAGCAGTTCTCAGGGGCCCGGGACTAGCGTATACGAGCAGTACTTC
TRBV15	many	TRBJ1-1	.	CATSREPLRDTEAFF	TGTGCCACCAGCAGAGAACCACTTCGAGACACTGAAGCTTTCTTT
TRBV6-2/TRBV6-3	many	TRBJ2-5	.	CASSYSLAGAEETQYF	TGTGCCAGCAGTTACTCATTGGCGGGGGCAGAAGAGACCCAGTACTTC
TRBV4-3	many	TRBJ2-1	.	CASSQEGLGTHNEQFF	TGCGCCAGCAGCCAAGAAGGTTTGGGGACTCACAATGAGCAGTTCTTC
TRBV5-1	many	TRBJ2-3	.	CASSLSDTRTDTQYF	TGCGCCAGCAGCTTATCGGACACTCGCACAGATACGCAGTATTTT
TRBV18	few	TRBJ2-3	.	CASSPRESAPRYTDTQYF	TGTGCCAGCTCACCACGGGAGTCCGCGCCGCGGTACACAGATACGCAGTATTTT
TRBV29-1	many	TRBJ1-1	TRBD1	CSGDRGGF	TGCAGCGGTGACAGGGGAGGCTTT
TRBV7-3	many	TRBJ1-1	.	CASSNKGDTEAFF	TGTGCCAGCAGCAACAAGGGGGACACTGAAGCTTTCTTT
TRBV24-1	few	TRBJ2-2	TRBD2	CATSDTSGRAAGELFF	TGTGCCACCAGTGACACTAGCGGGAGGGCCGCCGGGGAGCTGTTTTTT
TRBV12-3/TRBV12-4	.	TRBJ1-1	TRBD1	CASSTKRGTGSLMNTEAFF	TGTGCCAGCAGTACAAAACGGGGGACAGGGAGTTTAATGAACACTGAAGCTTTCTTT
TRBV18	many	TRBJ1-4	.	CASSPGQNNEKLFF	TGTGCCAGCTCACCGGGCCAGAATAATGAAAAACTGTTTTTT
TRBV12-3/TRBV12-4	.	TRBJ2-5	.	CANSPSGSTEETQYF	TGTGCCAACAGTCCTTCGGGTAGCACAGAAGAGACCCAGTACTTC
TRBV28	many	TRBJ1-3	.	CASRLTAGNTIYF	TGTGCCAGCAGATTGACGGCTGGAAACACCATATATTTT
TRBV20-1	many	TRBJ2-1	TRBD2	CSPQGVAGGGYNEQFF	TGCAGTCCCCAAGGCGTAGCGGGAGGGGGCTACAATGAGCAGTTCTTC
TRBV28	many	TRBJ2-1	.	CASSLNPPTSSYNEQFF	TGTGCCAGCAGTTTAAATCCCCCAACTTCTTCCTACAATGAGCAGTTCTTC
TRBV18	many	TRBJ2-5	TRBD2	CASSPIGGLAGSRETQYF	TGTGCCAGCTCACCAATCGGGGGACTAGCGGGGAGTCGAGAGACCCAGTACTTC
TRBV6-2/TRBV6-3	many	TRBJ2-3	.	CASRPTALGTQYF	TGTGCCAGCAGACCCACAGCGTTGGGTACGCAGTATTTT
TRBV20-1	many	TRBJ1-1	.	CSATTHRTANTEAFF	TGCAGTGCTACTACTCATCGGACGGCGAACACTGAAGCTTTCTTT
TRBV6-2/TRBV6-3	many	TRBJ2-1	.	CASSYWGNEQFF	TGTGCCAGCAGTTACTGGGGAAATGAGCAGTTCTTC
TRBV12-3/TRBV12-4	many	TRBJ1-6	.	CASSAITYNSPLHF	TGTGCCAGCAGTGCCATCACCTATAATTCACCCCTCCACTTT
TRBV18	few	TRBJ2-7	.	CASSPEGGSYEQYF	TGTGCCAGCTCACCGGAAGGCGGCTCCTACGAGCAGTACTTC
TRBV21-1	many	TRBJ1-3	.	CADRPTIYF	TGTGCCGATCGACCCACCATATATTTT
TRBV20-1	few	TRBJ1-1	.	CSARYGLGTEAFF	TGCAGTGCTAGGTATGGGCTGGGGACTGAAGCTTTCTTT
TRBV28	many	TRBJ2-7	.	CASSTGNYEQYF	TGTGCCAGCAGCACCGGGAATTACGAGCAGTACTTC
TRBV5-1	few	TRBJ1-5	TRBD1	CASSLTGDGQPQHF	TGCGCCAGCAGCTTAACAGGGGATGGTCAGCCCCAGCATTTT
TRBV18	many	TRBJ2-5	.	CASSPLNAETQYF	TGTGCCAGCTCACCTCTTAACGCGGAGACCCAGTACTTC
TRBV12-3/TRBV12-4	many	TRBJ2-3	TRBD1	CASTNRDRHTDTQYF	TGTGCCAGCACCAACCGGGACAGACACACAGATACGCAGTATTTT
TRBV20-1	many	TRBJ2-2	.	CSASGLNPLGELFF	TGCAGTGCTTCCGGCCTAAACCCTCTCGGAGAGCTGTTTTTT
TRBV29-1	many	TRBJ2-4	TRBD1	CSAGSGQGKAKNIQYF	TGCAGCGCCGGGTCGGGACAGGGGAAGGCCAAAAACATTCAGTACTTC
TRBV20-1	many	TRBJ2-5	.	CSLAEQMPQETQYF	TGCAGCTTAGCGGAGCAGATGCCCCAAGAGACCCAGTACTTC
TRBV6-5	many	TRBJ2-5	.	CASSYGVIQETQYF	TGTGCCAGCAGTTACGGGGTAATCCAAGAGACCCAGTACTTC
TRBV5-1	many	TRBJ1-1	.	CASSRLDSMNTEAFF	TGCGCCAGCAGCCGCCTAGACAGCATGAACACTGAAGCTTTCTTT
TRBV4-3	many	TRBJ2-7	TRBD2	CASSLWTSGRGYEQYF	TGCGCCAGCAGCCTATGGACTAGCGGGAGGGGGTACGAGCAGTACTTC
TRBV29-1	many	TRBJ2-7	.	CSVGGNHWEQYF	TGCAGCGTTGGGGGGAACCACTGGGAGCAGTACTTC
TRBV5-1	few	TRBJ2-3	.	CASSRGESTDTQYF	TGCGCCAGCAGCAGAGGAGAATCCACAGATACGCAGTATTTT